This record covers a single T cell receptor (beta chain). In its sample, this clone was seen once. No cognate antigen has been identified for it. Per-nucleotide qualities are absent, and no much larger clonotype sits a single base away. Whole blood was collected in K2EDTA tubes by collaborating institutions according to the institutions' own protocols. For TCRbeta analysis, collaborator samples were shipped as frozen whole blood, as isolated PBMCs, or as DNA extracted from either sample type. TCRbeta CDR3 regions were amplified from genomic DNA by means of the immunoSEQ Assay, a bias-controlled multiplex PCR. In the source study's methods: Nucleated cell counts per sample were estimated from amplification of reference gene primers within the assay. Sequence reads were collapsed and filtered to measure the absolute abundance of every unique TCRbeta CDR3 rearrangement. For each sample, productive Simpson clonality was calculated as the square root of Simpson's diversity index over productive rearrangements. Drawn from immuneACCESS, this table holds only the in-frame rearrangements with V and J called that TCRdb kept. Clones are partly lost; checked studies trace under half to an unresolved V gene and leave the rest unexplained. D and trimming come from the DNA, and the V and J calls and clone size come from that table. A total of approximately 50,000 clones appear in this sample, 80% to 90% of them only once. The ten largest clones represent over 7.5% of the sample.

The sample comes from a study of blood T cell repertoires in COVID-19 (dated by TCRdb to the early 2020s). General notes on the study: The collaborator samples originated in the United States, Italy and Spain and spanned the acute and convalescent phases of COVID-19. The prospective study material was composed of cDNA or gDNA derived from T cells, B-cell-depleted T cells, or PBMCs. The dataset comprised deeply sampled blood TCRbeta repertoires from subjects exposed to, actively infected with, or recovered from COVID-19. A freely available public database, intended as a resource for researchers studying the immune response to SARS-CoV-2, is where the repertoires were released. The samples were drawn from the first 160 participants of the ongoing ImmuneRACE study and from 1,254 subjects provided by 6 global collaborators. The sample metadata nearly always contained a de-identified subject ID, COVID-19 status, age in years and sex. HLA class I and class II types, where available, came from metadata supplied by the sample provider rather than from assay-based typing.

Overall results and qualifications from the work: Clinical and demographic metadata were provided uncurated, with the amount varying by source and participant.

Sequencing input: peripheral blood. This clonotype was obtained from a man aged 45 to 65 with active COVID-19.

The CDR3 region: CASSLRGPQYF. Read as DNA, the sequence is TGTGCCAGCAGTTTAAGGGGCCCGCAGTACTTC. The rearrangement combines TRBV12-3 or TRBV12-4 with TRBJ2-7, and perhaps TRBD1 as D gene, on 5 matching bases. Trimming at the junction amounts to 2 bases on V and 9 bases on J, and the germline ends lie 8 bases apart. The CDR3 runs 11 residues from the cysteine to the phenylalanine. Only CDR3 DNA remains: 33 bases, in frame from the first base.